This T cell receptor (beta chain) was retrieved from a study of blood T cell repertoires in COVID-19. This table comes from immunoSEQ multiplex PCR, and its TCRdb copy is limited to in-frame clones, with some not included. This sample has roughly 97,000 clones; 90% to 95% occur once, and the top ten carry roughly 5.6%. V was pared by 0 bases and J by 3 bases, with 2 bases of the junction left unmatched. Germline CDR1 is MNHEY and CDR2 is SVGAGI. The CDR3 is 14 residues long. What was sequenced was peripheral blood. The source of this sequence is a human donor in a cohort sampled during active COVID-19. The gene calls are TRBV6-5 and TRBJ2-7; TRBD1 agrees at 7 bases. The CDR3 DNA reads TGTGCCAGCAGTTACTCGAGGGACAGCTACGAGCAGTACTTC. Protein: CASSYSRDSYEQYF.